A selection of T cell receptor beta chains follows, all from one sample in a study of blood T cell repertoires in COVID-19. Produced via immunoSEQ multiplex PCR; TCRdb's table is partial and in-frame only. Of about 130,000 clones listed, about 72% were seen once; the top ten hold about a tenth. Sample: peripheral blood. The receptors here all came from a man aged 55-75 years who had recovered from COVID-19. CDR3s include the opening cysteine and the closing phenylalanine or tryptophan.

>TRBV9|TRBJ2-6
CASSPIGGQGFSGANVLTF
>TRBV25-1|TRBJ2-3
CASSVRRGGFLGTDTQYF
>TRBV7-8|TRBJ2-1
CASSQTGLSAFF
>TRBV10-3|TRBJ2-1
CAISRGTSGDNEQFF
>TRBV5-4|TRBJ1-2
CASSLDRRGYTF
>TRBV11-2|TRBJ2-7
CASSPRQSGEQYF
>TRBV7-2|TRBJ2-7
CASSLAAGTEQYF
>TRBV28|TRBJ1-3
CASSLGGGEGNTIYF
>TRBV3-1/TRBV3-2|TRBJ1-5
CASSQATGANQPQHF
>TRBV3-1/TRBV3-2|TRBJ1-3
CASSHGTVRNTIYF
>TRBV4-3|TRBJ2-3
CASSQYLAVSTDTQYF
>TRBV9|TRBJ2-3
CASSVAGGLTDTQYF
>TRBV24-1|TRBJ2-1
CATSDLDSGLADENEQFF
>TRBV9|TRBJ2-1
CASSVGTRGYNEQFF
>TRBV27|TRBJ1-2
CASSPRDGNGGYGYTF
>TRBV5-1|TRBJ1-2
CASSPGTAYGYTF
>TRBV5-1|TRBJ1-4
CASSRDRGYTNEKLFF
>TRBV28|TRBJ1-2
CASSLSTDYGYTF
>TRBV19|TRBJ2-3
CASSETGDTQYF
>TRBV5-1|TRBJ1-6
CASSLVGEAGSPLHF
>TRBV4-3|TRBJ2-1
CASSQDFGAGNEQFF
>TRBV7-9|TRBJ1-1
CASSLNSNTEAFF
>TRBV5-5|TRBJ1-2
CASSLSANYGYTF
>TRBV28|TRBJ1-4
CASRYEVATNEKLFF
>TRBV4-3|TRBJ1-2
CASSQDRETANYGYTF
>TRBV5-1|TRBJ2-5
CASSLPSAGETQYF
>TRBV7-2|TRBJ1-1
CASSLGAISQTEAFF
>TRBV9|TRBJ2-1
CASSVQGRGGYNEQFF
>TRBV30|TRBJ2-3
CAWSKRGAQYF
>TRBV4-1|TRBJ2-2
CASSRTYGTSGGTGELFF
>TRBV12-5|TRBJ1-2
CASGLGPGQLYGYTF
>TRBV2|TRBJ2-3
CASSEVNSGGGTQYF
>TRBV6-1|TRBJ1-2
CASSEARRTGGTF
>TRBV7-9|TRBJ2-2
CASSRNIGELFF
>TRBV19|TRBJ1-5
CASSGGNRALDSNQPQHF
>TRBV27|TRBJ2-3
CASSLSRPGGRSDTQYF
>TRBV6-2/TRBV6-3|TRBJ1-5
CASSLLGRDKIYHNQPQHF
>TRBV19|TRBJ2-5
CASSTVTGSVQETQYF
>TRBV28|TRBJ1-5
CASSELFRGGNQPQHF
>TRBV6-5|TRBJ2-2
CASWDSTGELFF
>TRBV13|TRBJ1-1
CASSLETGITEAFF
>TRBV28|TRBJ2-7
CASYSGGDYEQYF
>TRBV19|TRBJ2-2
CASSTTGGWTGELFF
>TRBV4-3|TRBJ1-6
CASSQDGGNSPLHF
>TRBV5-4|TRBJ2-2
CASSGFASGSGTGELFF
>TRBV11-2|TRBJ2-1
CASSPSGSYNEQFF
>TRBV2|TRBJ1-5
CASSTGEVSGNQPQHF
>TRBV18|TRBJ2-2
CASSPLAPVNTGELFF
>TRBV6-5|TRBJ1-1
CASSYSPGAWTEAFF
>TRBV2|TRBJ2-3
CASTGGVETDTQYF
>TRBV4-3|TRBJ2-3
CASSQDRGQGADTQYF
>TRBV4-3|TRBJ2-5
CASSQDSGSAKTQYF
>TRBV4-2|TRBJ1-1
CASSRPGTGAFEAFF
>TRBV29-1|TRBJ2-1
CSVAPGQGVSLFF
>TRBV5-1|TRBJ2-7
CASTTERGNYEQYF
>TRBV6-4|TRBJ2-3
CASSAGRTSGSLDTQYF
>TRBV29-1|TRBJ2-5
CSGQGSGETQYF
>TRBV3-1/TRBV3-2|TRBJ1-5
CASSPRGMGNQPQHF
>TRBV10-3|TRBJ2-1
CAIQTSSYNEQFF
>TRBV6-6|TRBJ2-7
CASSLSGGGSEQYF